The 16 T cell receptor beta chains below come from one sample, sequenced in a study of identical twins. TCRdb independently ran MiXCR on the 5' RACE reads; one entry per CDR3 protein. The sample includes roughly 260,000 distinct CDR3 sequences, approximately 7.8% seen only once; the top ten take under 7%. The same sample was also studied in work on yellow fever vaccine responses in identical twins.

The specimen sequenced was CD8+ T cells sorted from blood. The source of these receptors is a woman younger than 30 in good health.

The chain recombines TRBV24-1 with TRBJ1-2, with D unresolved. The V gene's germline CDR1 is KGHDR and CDR2 SFDVKD. The ends were cut back, 5 bases at V and 0 bases at J, with 12 bases in the middle. The CDR3 sequence is 15 residues long. CDR3 protein: CATSGPGAANYGYTF. The CDR3 DNA is TGTGCCACCAGTGGCCCCGGTGCTGCTAACTATGGCTACACCTTC.

At least ten counts were recorded for this clonotype. This CDR3 reads CASSSGGGNQPQHF. The DNA for the CDR3 is TGTGCCAGCAGTTCCGGTGGGGGCAATCAGCCCCAGCATTTT. V usage is TRBV27 and J usage is TRBJ1-5; D gene unclear. Trimming stripped 4 bases from V and 2 bases from J, with 9 bases between. CDR1 MNHEY and CDR2 SMNVEV come from the germline V gene (reference sequence). The CDR3 has 14 residues.

This clonotype was seen many times. The CDR3 protein is CASSYGDSPLHF. CDR3 coding DNA: TGTGCCAGCAGTTATGGGGATTCACCCCTCCACTTT. The chain employs TRBV12-3 or TRBV12-4 and TRBJ1-6; D unclear. CDR3 length: 12 residues. Trimming shortened V by 4 bases and J by 8 bases, and 6 bases separated the two germline ends.

The chain has TRBV19 and TRBJ2-7; 11 nucleotides agree with TRBD2. V lost 3 bases and J lost 4; bases outside the gene matches: 8. The CDR3 has 16 residues. In germline, CDR1 is LNHDA, CDR2 SQIVND (reference sequence). The CDR3 protein is CASSMAPGLAVYEQYF. The CDR3 nucleotides read TGTGCCAGTAGTATGGCTCCGGGACTAGCGGTGTACGAGCAGTACTTC.

The V call is TRBV24-1, the J call TRBJ2-5; 8 bases fit TRBD1. The germline CDR1 and CDR2 sequences are KGHDR and SFDVKD. This CDR3 contains 14 residues. The V gene end was trimmed by 4 bases and the J gene end by 4 bases; junction bases not matched to a gene: 4. Here the CDR3 reads CATSDSGGGETQYF. The CDR3 DNA is TGTGCCACCAGTGACTCAGGGGGCGGAGAGACCCAGTACTTC.

This clonotype was counted between two and nine times. The chain recombines TRBV28 with TRBJ1-4, with 7 bases fitting TRBD1. The germline V gene encodes CDR1 MDHEN and CDR2 SYDVKM. V lost 5 bases, J lost 10 bases, and 10 bases stayed unmatched. The CDR3 length is 14 residues. The CDR3 DNA sequence: TGTGCCAGCAGTCTGTACAGGGGATTGGGAAAACTGTTTTTT. This encodes CASSLYRGLGKLFF.

This clonotype showed up just a few times. The chain joins TRBV5-1 to TRBJ2-7; D is unresolved. Germline CDR1 and CDR2: SGHRS and YFSETQ. There are 14 residues in the CDR3. Trimming took off 4 bases at V and 2 bases at J, with 13 bases between the two ends. This chain's CDR3 is CASSPTGSTYEQYV. The DNA for the CDR3 is TGCGCCAGCAGCCCGACCGGGTCAACCTACGAGCAGTACGTC.

In this sample, this clonotype turned up many times. CDR3 sequence: CASSLAGESYNEQFF. CDR3 sequence (DNA): TGTGCCAGCAGCCTAGCGGGAGAATCCTACAATGAGCAGTTCTTC. The rearrangement uses TRBV4-2 and TRBJ2-1, with 9 bases identical to TRBD2. V gave up 4 bases and J gave up 1 base; unmatched junction bases: 2. Germline assignment: CDR1 LGHNA and CDR2 YNFKEQ. The CDR3 has 15 amino acids.

This clonotype has only a few counts. The chain is built from TRBV15 and TRBJ2-1; 14 bases align to TRBD2. Germline V lookup: CDR1 LNHNV, CDR2 YYDKDF (reference sequence). The CDR3 contains 17 residues. V trimming: 7 bases; J trimming: 14 bases; junction bases outside the gene matches: 19. The CDR3 DNA reads as TGTGCCACCAACCCAGGGGGTACCGGGACTAGCGGGAGATTGGAGTTCTTC. Amino acid sequence: CATNPGGTGTSGRLEFF.

This clonotype has at least ten counts. The chain has TRBV20-1 and TRBJ2-1; the match to TRBD2 covers 7 bases. This CDR3 region has 15 residues. Per germline, CDR1 DFQATT and CDR2 SNEGSKA (reference sequence). V lost 1 base, J lost 4 bases, and 7 bases stayed unmatched. The CDR3 is CSARAQGGIYNEQFF. DNA of the CDR3: TGCAGTGCTAGAGCGCAGGGAGGGATATACAATGAGCAGTTCTTC.

This clonotype was observed many times. The chain uses TRBV7-9 and TRBJ2-1; no reliable D call. Per germline, CDR1 SEHNR and CDR2 FQNEAQ (reference sequence). Trimming took 5 bases from V and 1 from J, leaving 9 bases between them. This CDR3 contains 14 residues. The DNA of the CDR3 is TGTGCCAGCAGCCCTCCTGGTTCCTACAATGAGCAGTTCTTC. It is translated as CASSPPGSYNEQFF. Filled out from reference TRBV7-9 and TRBJ2-1, the complete variable domain reads DTGVSQNPRHKITKRGQNVTFRCDPISEHNRLYWYRQTLGQGPEFLTYFQNEAQLEKSRLLSDRFSAERPKGSFSTLEIQRTEQGDSAMYLCASSPPGSYNEQFFGPGTRLTVL.

The chain combines TRBV7-8 with TRBJ1-1; TRBD1 is a possible D gene (6 bases). The CDR3 runs to 14 residues. The germline CDR1 and CDR2 sequences are SGHVS and FQNEAQ. With 4 bases removed from V and 3 bases from J, the gap between germline ends came to 12 bases. CDR3 nucleotides: TGTGCCAGCAGCTCCAGGGGACCGGACACTGAAGCTTTCTTT. Its protein product is CASSSRGPDTEAFF.

Ten or more counts support this clonotype. The chain links TRBV29-1 to TRBJ1-1; D may be TRBD1 (6 bases). CDR1 is SQVTM, CDR2 ANQGSEA, per germline. This CDR3 comprises 16 residues. V was shortened by 1 base and J by 1 base, with 16 bases between the two germline ends. The CDR3 DNA follows: TGCAGCGTTGAAGGTTGGGGGCTCAAAGGGAACACTGAAGCTTTCTTT. Protein: CSVEGWGLKGNTEAFF. The variable domain in full, with the rest retrieved from reference TRBV29-1 and TRBJ1-1, is SAVISQKPSRDICQRGTSLTIQCQVDSQVTMMFWYRQQPGQSLTLIATANQGSEATYESGFVIDKFPISRPNLTFSTLTVSNMSPEDSSIYLCSVEGWGLKGNTEAFFGQGTRLTVV.

V usage is TRBV7-9 and J usage is TRBJ2-7; D is unresolved. The CDR3 loop spans 13 amino acids. Germline assignment: CDR1 SEHNR and CDR2 FQNEAQ (reference sequence). Trimming left V 3 bases short and J 0 bases short, with 6 bases between. DNA of the CDR3: TGTGCCAGCAGCTTCCCCAACTCCTACGAGCAGTACTTC. It is translated as CASSFPNSYEQYF.

This clonotype was detected only a few times. The V call is TRBV11-2, the J call TRBJ2-7; D gene ambiguous. The CDR3 totals 13 residues. Trimming took off 2 bases at V and 9 bases at J, with 14 bases between the two ends. Germline V lookup: CDR1 SGHAT, CDR2 FQNNGV. CDR3 region: CASSLMSWAGQYV. CDR3 bases: TGTGCCAGCAGCTTAATGTCTTGGGCTGGGCAGTACGTC.

There are a few counts of this clonotype. The genes are TRBV20-1 and TRBJ2-1; D is ambiguous. The germline gives CDR1 DFQATT, CDR2 SNEGSKA (reference sequence). This CDR3 contains 15 residues. V lost 0 bases to trimming and J lost 1 base, with 10 bases between them. The CDR3 region has the DNA TGCAGTGCTAGAGATTTAGGAGAGTCCTACAATGAGCAGTTCTTC. This encodes CSARDLGESYNEQFF.